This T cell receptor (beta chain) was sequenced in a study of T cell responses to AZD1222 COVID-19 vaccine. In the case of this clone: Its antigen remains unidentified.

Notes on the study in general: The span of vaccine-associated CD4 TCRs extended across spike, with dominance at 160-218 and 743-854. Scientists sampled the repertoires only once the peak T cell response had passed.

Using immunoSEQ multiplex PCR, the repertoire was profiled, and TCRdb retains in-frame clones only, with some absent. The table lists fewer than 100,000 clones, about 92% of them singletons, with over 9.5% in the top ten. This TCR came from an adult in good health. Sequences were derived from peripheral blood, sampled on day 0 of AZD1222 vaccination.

This chain's CDR3 is CASKNPAGNQETQYF. The CDR3 nucleotides read TGCGCCAGCAAAAACCCAGCGGGGAACCAAGAGACCCAGTACTTC. V and J are TRBV5-1 and TRBJ2-5; 7 nucleotides align to TRBD2. From germline, CDR1 is SGHRS and CDR2 YFSETQ. There are 15 residues in the CDR3. V trimming: 6 bases; J trimming: 0 bases; junction bases outside the gene matches: 8.